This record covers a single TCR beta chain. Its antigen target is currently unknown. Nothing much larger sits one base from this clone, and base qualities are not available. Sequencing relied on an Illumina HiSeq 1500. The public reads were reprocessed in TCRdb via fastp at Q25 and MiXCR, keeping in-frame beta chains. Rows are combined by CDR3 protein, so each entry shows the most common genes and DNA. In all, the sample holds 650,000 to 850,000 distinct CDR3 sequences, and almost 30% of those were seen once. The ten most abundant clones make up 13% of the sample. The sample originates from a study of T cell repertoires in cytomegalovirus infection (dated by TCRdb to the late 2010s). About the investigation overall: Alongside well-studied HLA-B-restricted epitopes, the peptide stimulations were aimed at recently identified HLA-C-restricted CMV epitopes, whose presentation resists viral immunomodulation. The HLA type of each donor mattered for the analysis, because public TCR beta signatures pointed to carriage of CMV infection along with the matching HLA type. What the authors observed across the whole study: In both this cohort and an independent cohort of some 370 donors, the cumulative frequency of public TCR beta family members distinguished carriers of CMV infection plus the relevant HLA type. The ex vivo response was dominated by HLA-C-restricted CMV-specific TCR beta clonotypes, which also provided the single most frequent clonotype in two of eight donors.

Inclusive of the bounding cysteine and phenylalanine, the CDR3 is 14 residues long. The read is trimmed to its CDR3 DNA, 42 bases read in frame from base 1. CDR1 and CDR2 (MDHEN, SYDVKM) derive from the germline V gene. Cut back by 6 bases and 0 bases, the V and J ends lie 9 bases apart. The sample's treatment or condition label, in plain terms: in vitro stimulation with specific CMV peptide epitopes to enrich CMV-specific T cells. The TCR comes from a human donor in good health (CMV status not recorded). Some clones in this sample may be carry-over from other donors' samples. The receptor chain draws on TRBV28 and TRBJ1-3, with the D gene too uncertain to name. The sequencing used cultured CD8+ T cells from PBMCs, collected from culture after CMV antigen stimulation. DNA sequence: TGTGCCAGCAGCATCGATAGCTCTGGAAACACCATATATTTT. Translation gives CASSIDSSGNTIYF.